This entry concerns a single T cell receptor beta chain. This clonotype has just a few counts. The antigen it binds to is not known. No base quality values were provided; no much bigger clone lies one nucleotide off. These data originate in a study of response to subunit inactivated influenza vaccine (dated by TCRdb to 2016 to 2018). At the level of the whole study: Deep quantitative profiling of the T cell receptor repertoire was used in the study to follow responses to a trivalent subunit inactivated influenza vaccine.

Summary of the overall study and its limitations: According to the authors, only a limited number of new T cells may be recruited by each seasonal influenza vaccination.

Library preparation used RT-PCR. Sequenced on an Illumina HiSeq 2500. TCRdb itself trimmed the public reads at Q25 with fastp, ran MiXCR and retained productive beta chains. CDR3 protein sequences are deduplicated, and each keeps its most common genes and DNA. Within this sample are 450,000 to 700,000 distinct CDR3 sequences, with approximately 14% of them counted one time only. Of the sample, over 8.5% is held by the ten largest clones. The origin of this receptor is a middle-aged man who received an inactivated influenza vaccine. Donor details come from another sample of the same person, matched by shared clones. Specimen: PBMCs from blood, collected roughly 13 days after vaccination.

The nucleotide sequence is given as TGTGCCAGCAGGGGGACTAGCGGGGTCACAGATACGCAGTATTTT. Protein translation: CASRGTSGVTDTQYF. The chain was built from TRBV12-3 or TRBV12-4 and TRBJ2-3; 13 bases in the middle match TRBD2. The CDR3 contains 15 residues, cysteine and phenylalanine counted. Only the CDR3 DNA stays, 45 bases, in frame from base 1. V loses 6 bases at its end and J loses 2 bases; junction bases beyond the gene matches: 2.